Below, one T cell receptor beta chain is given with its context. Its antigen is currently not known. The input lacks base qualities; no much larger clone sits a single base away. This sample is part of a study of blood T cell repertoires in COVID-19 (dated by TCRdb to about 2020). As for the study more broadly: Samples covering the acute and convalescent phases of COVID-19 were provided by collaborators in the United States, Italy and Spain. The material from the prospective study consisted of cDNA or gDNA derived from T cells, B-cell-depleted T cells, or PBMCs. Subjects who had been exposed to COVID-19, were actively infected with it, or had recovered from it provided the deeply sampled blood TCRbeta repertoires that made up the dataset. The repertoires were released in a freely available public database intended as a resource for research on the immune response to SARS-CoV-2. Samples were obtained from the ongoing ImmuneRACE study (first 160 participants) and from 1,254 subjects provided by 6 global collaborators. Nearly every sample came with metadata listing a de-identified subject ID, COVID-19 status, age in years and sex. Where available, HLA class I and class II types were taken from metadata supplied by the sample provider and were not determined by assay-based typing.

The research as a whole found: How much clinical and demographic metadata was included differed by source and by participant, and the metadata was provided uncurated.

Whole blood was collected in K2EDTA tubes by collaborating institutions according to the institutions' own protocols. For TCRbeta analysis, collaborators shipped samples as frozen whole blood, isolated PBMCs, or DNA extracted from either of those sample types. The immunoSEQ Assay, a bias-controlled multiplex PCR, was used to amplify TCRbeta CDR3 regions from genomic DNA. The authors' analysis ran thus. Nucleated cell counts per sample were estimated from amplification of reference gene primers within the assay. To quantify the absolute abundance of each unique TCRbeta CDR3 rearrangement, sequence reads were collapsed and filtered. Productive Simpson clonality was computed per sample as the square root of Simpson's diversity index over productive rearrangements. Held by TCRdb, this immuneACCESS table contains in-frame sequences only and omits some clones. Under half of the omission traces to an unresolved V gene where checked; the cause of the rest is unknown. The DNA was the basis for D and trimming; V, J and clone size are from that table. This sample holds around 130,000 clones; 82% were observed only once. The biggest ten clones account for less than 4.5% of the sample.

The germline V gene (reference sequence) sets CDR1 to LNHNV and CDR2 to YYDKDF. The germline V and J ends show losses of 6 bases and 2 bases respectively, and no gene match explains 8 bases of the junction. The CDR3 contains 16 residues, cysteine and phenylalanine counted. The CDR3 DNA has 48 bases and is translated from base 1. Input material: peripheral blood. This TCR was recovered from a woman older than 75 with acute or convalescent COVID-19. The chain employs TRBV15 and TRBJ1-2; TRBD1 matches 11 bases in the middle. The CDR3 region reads CATRALGTGGNYGYTF. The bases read TGTGCCACCAGGGCACTAGGGACAGGGGGAAACTATGGCTACACCTTC.